These 14 T cell receptor beta chains were all obtained from the same sample, sequenced in a study of CD8+ T cells in alopecia areata (dated by TCRdb to the late 2010s). The receptor library was made with the immunoSEQ multiplex PCR assay. RNA was extracted from all samples and reverse transcribed into cDNA as template for TCR sequencing. What TCRdb holds here is the immuneACCESS table cut down to in-frame rearrangements. Part of the clones is not present; checked against another copy, under half of the missing clones reflect an unresolved V gene, and the others are unexplained. The table for this sample lists roughly 150,000 clones; about 60% of them were counted only once. Around 5% of the sample rests with the top ten. Sequencing was carried out using CD4+ T cells sorted from blood. The receptors originated from a human donor in good health.

This sequence joins TRBV7-2 and TRBJ2-5; D is ambiguous. V gave up 7 bases and J gave up 4 bases, with 4 bases separating them. CDR3 length: 10 residues. Germline V gives CDR1 SGHTA, CDR2 FQGNSA. The CDR3 is CASNGETQYF. The CDR3 region has the DNA TGTGCCAGCAACGGAGAGACCCAGTACTTC.

The chain uses TRBV30 and TRBJ2-7; D is unclear. The CDR3 spans 11 residues. Germline V CDR1 and CDR2: GTSNPN, SVGIG (reference sequence). Trimming took 3 bases from V and 9 from J, leaving 12 bases between them. The CDR3 nucleotides read TGTGCCTGGAGCGGTATGGGAAGGCAGTACTTC. Residues: CAWSGMGRQYF.

The chain joins TRBV5-1 to TRBJ2-2; 11 nucleotides match TRBD1. V lost 7 bases to trimming and J lost 6 bases; unmatched junction nucleotides: 5. The CDR3 consists of 14 residues. CDR1 is SGHRS, CDR2 YFSETQ, per germline. The CDR3 nucleotides are TGCGCCAGCGAGGGGACAGGGGGATCCGGGGAGCTGTTTTTT. It encodes CASEGTGGSGELFF.

The CDR3 protein is CSADRANEQFF. In DNA form, the CDR3 reads TGCAGCGCGGACAGGGCGAATGAGCAGTTCTTC. The V and J genes are TRBV29-1 and TRBJ2-1; 8 nucleotides agree with TRBD1. Germline CDR1 SQVTM, CDR2 ANQGSEA. The CDR3 loop spans 11 amino acids. V lost 7 bases to trimming and J lost 7 bases; unmatched junction nucleotides: 3.

The V call is TRBV10-3, the J call TRBJ2-7; D unresolved. With 4 bases removed from V and 0 bases from J, the gap between germline ends came to 19 bases. CDR1 and CDR2 (germline): ENHRY, SYGVKD. The CDR3 sequence is 17 residues long. The CDR3 spells CAISVVWLQPRSYEQYF. The DNA of the CDR3 is TGTGCCATCAGTGTCGTTTGGTTACAGCCACGCTCCTACGAGCAGTACTTC.

The chain employs TRBV7-9 and TRBJ2-7; no firm D call. Trimming stripped 5 bases from V and 5 bases from J, with 10 bases between. There are 12 residues in the CDR3. Germline-derived CDR1 and CDR2 are SEHNR and FQNEAQ (reference sequence). CDR3 amino acids: CASSTSRHEQYF. CDR3 DNA sequence: TGTGCCAGCAGCACTTCCCGCCACGAGCAGTACTTC.

This chain links TRBV9 with TRBJ2-4; 9 bases fit TRBD1. This CDR3 comprises 15 residues. The trim removed 4 bases at V and 9 bases at J, leaving 11 bases unmatched. The V gene's germline CDR1 is SGDLS and CDR2 YYNGEE. This CDR3 is CASSPHRDRVAIQYF. The CDR3 DNA is TGTGCCAGCAGCCCCCATCGGGACAGGGTTGCCATTCAGTACTTC.

This chain links TRBV5-1 with TRBJ2-7, with TRBD1 identical over 9 bases. The germline V gene encodes CDR1 SGHRS and CDR2 YFSETQ. The CDR3 has 14 residues. The V segment lost 4 bases and the J segment 3 bases; nucleotides outside the gene matches: 5. DNA of the CDR3: TGCGCCAGCAGCGTGGAGACAGGGGGCTACGAGCAGTACTTC. It yields the protein CASSVETGGYEQYF.

V usage is TRBV7-9 and J usage is TRBJ2-1; D uncertain. The CDR3 consists of 15 residues. Looked up from germline, CDR1 is SEHNR and CDR2 is FQNEAQ (reference sequence). V lost 1 base and J 9 bases, leaving 16 bases between the germline ends. The chain's CDR3 is CASSLVGPVGIEQFF. CDR3 coding DNA: TGTGCCAGCAGCTTAGTTGGCCCCGTGGGGATTGAGCAGTTCTTC.

This clone was seen a few times. This chain connects TRBV30 to TRBJ2-7, with D perhaps being TRBD1 or TRBD2 (5 bases each). V was clipped by 2 bases and J by 5 bases, with 13 bases between them. The CDR3 is 13 amino acids. The V gene's germline CDR1 is GTSNPN and CDR2 SVGIG (reference sequence). This CDR3 reads CAWSRDGSDEQYF. The CDR3 nucleotides are TGTGCCTGGAGTCGGGACGGGTCCGACGAGCAGTACTTC. The whole variable domain, remainder taken from reference TRBV30 and TRBJ2-7, is SQTIHQWPATLVQPVGSPLSLECTVEGTSNPNLYWYRQAAGRGLQLLFYSVGIGQISSEVPQNLSASRPQDRQFILSSKKLLLSDSGFYLCAWSRDGSDEQYFGPGTRLTVT.

V usage is TRBV23-1 and J usage is TRBJ2-5; D remains ambiguous. The J call may be in error: the DNA end matches TRBJ2-7 better. TRBV23-1 belongs to the ORF category, with a function that is uncertain. The CDR3 totals 11 residues. This chain's CDR3 is CASRFVYEQYF. CDR3 nucleotides: TGCGCCAGCAGATTCGTCTACGAGCAGTACTTC.

This clone turned up a few times. The chain employs TRBV29-1 and TRBJ2-5; D uncertain. The CDR3 runs to 13 residues. Per the germline V gene, CDR1 is SQVTM and CDR2 is ANQGSEA. Trimming left V 4 bases short and J 5 bases short, with 14 bases between. In DNA form, the CDR3 reads TGCAGCGTTGGAGGCTGGGGATGGGAGACCCAGTACTTC. It codes for CSVGGWGWETQYF.

This clone was picked up one time. The chain carries TRBV7-6 and TRBJ2-3; 11 bases fit TRBD2. Germline V gene lookup returns CDR1 SGHVS and CDR2 FNYEAQ. The CDR3 has 16 residues. J gave up 5 bases and V 5 bases, and 9 bases lay outside the gene matches. The CDR3 nucleotides are TGTGCCAGCAGCACCCTAGCGGGAGGCTTCGTAGATACGCAGTATTTT. This sequence encodes CASSTLAGGFVDTQYF.

Points on this clone: Other DNA variants within this sample encode the same CDR3. The genes are TRBV4-1 and TRBJ2-1, with 13 bases aligning to TRBD2. Germline lookup yields CDR1 MGHRA and CDR2 YSYEKL. The CDR3 covers 18 residues. The V gene end was trimmed by 1 base and the J gene end by 7 bases; junction bases not matched to a gene: 10. This CDR3 is CASSQGGLAGRIQNEQFF. CDR3 DNA: TGCGCCAGCAGCCAAGGGGGACTAGCGGGGAGGATACAGAATGAGCAGTTCTTC.